The 21 T cell receptor beta chains below all came from one sample that was sequenced in a study of blood T cell repertoires in COVID-19. Using immunoSEQ multiplex PCR, the repertoire was profiled, and TCRdb retains in-frame clones only, with some absent. The sample consists of 110,000 to 150,000 clones, 82% of them appearing once. Material: peripheral blood. These receptors all come from an elderly woman with acute or convalescent COVID-19.

For the CDR3, the DNA is TGTGCCAGCAGCTACGTCCGCGCAGATACGCAGTATTTT. It translates to CASSYVRADTQYF. The chain links TRBV7-9 to TRBJ2-3; no clear D. Germline-derived CDR1 and CDR2 are SEHNR and FQNEAQ (reference sequence). V was trimmed by 4 bases and J by 4 bases, leaving 9 bases between them. This CDR3 is 13 amino acids long.

The chain has TRBV7-9 and TRBJ2-1; possibly TRBD2 for D (5 bases). With 6 bases removed from V and 7 bases from J, the gap between germline ends came to 28 bases. This CDR3 has 18 amino acids. Per the germline V gene, CDR1 is SEHNR and CDR2 is FQNEAQ (reference sequence). CDR3 nucleotide sequence: TGTGCCAGCAGGTCGGGGTCATTAAGACCCCCGACGGGAAATGAGCAGTTCTTC. This codes for CASRSGSLRPPTGNEQFF.

The J gene is TRBJ1-1, the V gene TRBV7-3, with D possibly TRBD1 on 5 matching bases. Trimming left V 3 bases short and J 5 bases short, with 13 bases between. The CDR3 totals 14 residues. Germline CDR1 SGHTA, CDR2 FQGTGA. The CDR3 spells CASSFQGGVTEAFF. CDR3 nucleotide sequence: TGTGCCAGCAGCTTTCAGGGTGGGGTGACTGAAGCTTTCTTT.

The J gene is TRBJ1-1, the V gene TRBV19; no clear D gene. Germline CDR1 reads LNHDA; CDR2 reads SQIVND (reference sequence). The CDR3 loop spans 13 amino acids. Trimming removed 10 bases from V and 1 base from J, with 13 bases in between. The CDR3 loop is CATAQTSNTEAFF. In nucleotides, the CDR3 is TGTGCCACCGCCCAAACATCGAACACTGAAGCTTTCTTT.

Points on this clone: Other DNA sequences in this specimen translate into the identical CDR3. The chain uses TRBV19 and TRBJ2-1; tentative D call: TRBD1 (6 bases). Per the germline V gene, CDR1 is LNHDA and CDR2 is SQIVND (reference sequence). The CDR3 is 15 amino acids. Between the trimmed V and J ends, which lost 5 bases and 0 bases, there was a span of 11 bases. DNA of the CDR3: TGTGCCAGTAGTGCAACAGGGTTCTCCTACAATGAGCAGTTCTTC. The encoded protein is CASSATGFSYNEQFF.

V is TRBV5-6 and J is TRBJ2-5; D might be TRBD1 (5 bases). Trimming left V 4 bases short and J 5 bases short, with 6 bases between. CDR3 size: 11 residues. From germline, CDR1 is SGHDT and CDR2 YYEEEE. CDR3 sequence: CASSQGETQYF. DNA for the CDR3: TGTGCCAGCAGCCAGGGTGAGACCCAGTACTTC. Complete variable domain (other parts from reference TRBV5-6 and TRBJ2-5): DAGVTQSPTHLIKTRGQQVTLRCSPKSGHDTVSWYQQALGQGPQFIFQYYEEEERQRGNFPDRFSGHQFPNYSSELNVNALLLGDSALYLCASSQGETQYFGPGTRLLVL.

The CDR3 spells CASSVTSYNEQFF. The CDR3 coding sequence is TGTGCCAGCAGCGTAACTTCCTACAATGAGCAGTTCTTC. V gene TRBV9 combines with J gene TRBJ2-1; D is unclear. V lost 1 base and J 1 base, leaving 3 bases between the germline ends. CDR1 is SGDLS and CDR2 is YYNGEE in the germline V gene. CDR3 size: 13 residues. The entire variable domain, with the rest obtained from reference TRBV9 and TRBJ2-1, is as follows: DSGVTQTPKHLITATGQRVTLRCSPRSGDLSVYWYQQSLDQGLQFLIQYYNGEERAKGNILERFSAQQFPDLHSELNLSSLELGDSALYFCASSVTSYNEQFFGPGTRLTVL.

The chain recombines TRBV2 with TRBJ1-6; D call uncertain. CDR3 length: 15 amino acids. Trimming removed 3 bases from V and 7 bases from J, with 13 bases in between. Per germline, CDR1 SNHLY and CDR2 FYNNEI. In DNA, the CDR3 is TGTGCCAGCAGTGACAGGATGCCGTTGAATTCACCCCTCCACTTT. Protein sequence: CASSDRMPLNSPLHF.

The chain links TRBV28 to TRBJ2-1; 7 bases align to TRBD1. The CDR3 sequence is 17 residues long. CDR1 is MDHEN and CDR2 is SYDVKM in the germline V gene. The V gene end was trimmed by 6 bases and the J gene end by 4 bases; junction bases not matched to a gene: 15. The CDR3 loop reads CASSLGWTGPSYNEQFF. CDR3 bases: TGTGCCAGCAGCTTAGGGTGGACAGGTCCCTCTTACAATGAGCAGTTCTTC.

The chain combines TRBV5-1 with TRBJ2-1; 9 bases are a match to TRBD2. Trimming at V came to 4 bases and at J to 15 bases, leaving 20 bases not matched to a gene. The CDR3 is made up of 16 amino acids. Germline CDR1 reads SGHRS; CDR2 reads YFSETQ. CDR3 loop: CASSLGPSGRSGRPFF. The CDR3 DNA reads as TGCGCCAGCAGCCTAGGTCCCAGCGGGCGGAGCGGGAGGCCGTTCTTC.

The V gene is TRBV7-2, the J gene TRBJ2-2, with TRBD1 matching 8 bases. Germline V gene data show CDR1 as SGHTA and CDR2 as FQGNSA. This CDR3 comprises 16 residues. V was clipped by 6 bases and J by 0 bases; unmatched bases: 6. The CDR3 loop is CASSSRTGSNTGELFF. In nucleotides, the CDR3 is TGTGCCAGCAGTTCCCGGACAGGGTCGAACACCGGGGAGCTGTTTTTT.

The chain employs TRBV6-2 or TRBV6-3 and TRBJ1-1; maybe TRBD1 (5 bases). The V gene's germline CDR1 is MNHEY and CDR2 SVGEGT. CDR3 length: 15 residues. The germline V and J ends were trimmed by 3 bases and 4 bases, with 15 bases remaining between them. CDR3 sequence: CASSYFGGISTEAFF. In DNA, the CDR3 is TGTGCCAGCAGTTATTTCGGGGGAATTTCCACTGAAGCTTTCTTT.

The chain uses TRBV28 and TRBJ1-2, with D possibly matching TRBD1 (6 bases). CDR1 is MDHEN and CDR2 is SYDVKM in the germline V gene. The CDR3 is 15 amino acids. V lost 6 bases, J lost 8 bases, and 22 bases lay in between. CDR3 sequence: CASSLRGGPPFGYTF. In nucleotides, the CDR3 is TGTGCCAGCAGCCTAAGGGGGGGCCCACCCTTCGGCTACACCTTC.

The V and J genes are TRBV7-6 and TRBJ2-5, with no clear D. There are 17 residues in the CDR3. The ends were cut back, 0 bases at V and 2 bases at J, with 16 bases in the middle. Germline CDR1 and CDR2: SGHVS and FNYEAQ. The CDR3 spells CASSLAPFARAQETQYF. The CDR3 bases are TGTGCCAGCAGCTTAGCGCCCTTCGCTAGAGCTCAAGAGACCCAGTACTTC.

The chain couples TRBV19 to TRBJ1-3; TRBD1 might be the D (6 bases). In germline, CDR1 is LNHDA, CDR2 SQIVND (reference sequence). The CDR3 totals 13 residues. Between the trimmed V and J ends, which lost 10 bases and 0 bases, there was a span of 10 bases. CDR3 amino acids: CATHRASGNTIYF. The DNA of the CDR3 is TGTGCCACGCACAGGGCCTCTGGAAACACCATATATTTT.

This chain uses TRBV5-1 with TRBJ1-5; no definite D call. V shed 0 bases and J shed 1 base, with 11 bases lying between them. This CDR3 spans 16 amino acids. Looked up from germline, CDR1 is SGHRS and CDR2 is YFSETQ. CDR3 amino acids: CASSLGPLTSNQPQHF. The CDR3 nucleotides are TGCGCCAGCAGCTTGGGGCCGCTTACAAGCAATCAGCCCCAGCATTTT.

This clone was counted a single time. This chain connects TRBV5-4 to TRBJ2-5; possible D gene TRBD2, 5 bases. CDR3 length equals 14 residues. V was clipped by 9 bases and J by 4 bases, with 19 bases between them. Germline V lookup: CDR1 SGHNT, CDR2 YYREEE (reference sequence). The CDR3 sequence is CATSTFGRVETQYF. In DNA form, the CDR3 reads TGTGCCACCTCAACTTTCGGGCGGGTAGAGACCCAGTACTTC.

The V gene is TRBV19, the J gene TRBJ1-6; D is possibly TRBD1 (5 bases). The V gene lost 5 bases and the J gene lost 7 bases, with 15 bases spanning the gap. This CDR3 is 15 amino acids long. Germline V gene lookup returns CDR1 LNHDA and CDR2 SQIVND (reference sequence). In DNA, the CDR3 is TGTGCCAGTAGTGGATCAGCAGGGAAGAATTCACCCCTCCACTTT. As protein: CASSGSAGKNSPLHF.

The chain is built from TRBV10-3 and TRBJ2-3; 8 bases are a match to TRBD1. J was trimmed by 7 bases and V by 6 bases; bases with no gene match: 12. The CDR3 sequence is 15 residues long. Germline CDR1 is ENHRY and CDR2 is SYGVKD. As DNA, the CDR3 is TGTGCCATCAGCGGCCCGGACAGGGAAAAATATACGCAGTATTTT. Encoded protein: CAISGPDREKYTQYF.

The chain links TRBV5-5 to TRBJ2-2; tentatively, D is TRBD2 (5 bases). The CDR3 has 15 amino acids. Trimming cost V 7 bases and J 5 bases, with 18 bases left between them. Germline CDR1 and CDR2: SGHKS and YYEKEE (reference sequence). CDR3 residues: CASGLLGGGTGELFF. As DNA, the CDR3 is TGTGCCAGCGGGTTGTTAGGAGGAGGAACCGGGGAGCTGTTTTTT. The variable domain in full, completed from reference TRBV5-5 and TRBJ2-2, reads DAGVTQSPTHLIKTRGQQVTLRCSPISGHKSVSWYQQVLGQGPQFIFQYYEKEERGRGNFPDRFSARQFPNYSSELNVNALLLGDSALYLCASGLLGGGTGELFFGEGSRLTVL.

The genes are TRBV10-3 and TRBJ2-1; 11 bases line up with TRBD2. V was clipped by 5 bases and J by 8 bases; unmatched bases: 14. The CDR3 has 17 amino acids. Germline assignment: CDR1 ENHRY and CDR2 SYGVKD. CDR3 nucleotides: TGTGCCATCAGTCTCAAAAGCCTAGCGGGAGGTATGGATGAGCAGTTCTTC. Translation gives CAISLKSLAGGMDEQFF.